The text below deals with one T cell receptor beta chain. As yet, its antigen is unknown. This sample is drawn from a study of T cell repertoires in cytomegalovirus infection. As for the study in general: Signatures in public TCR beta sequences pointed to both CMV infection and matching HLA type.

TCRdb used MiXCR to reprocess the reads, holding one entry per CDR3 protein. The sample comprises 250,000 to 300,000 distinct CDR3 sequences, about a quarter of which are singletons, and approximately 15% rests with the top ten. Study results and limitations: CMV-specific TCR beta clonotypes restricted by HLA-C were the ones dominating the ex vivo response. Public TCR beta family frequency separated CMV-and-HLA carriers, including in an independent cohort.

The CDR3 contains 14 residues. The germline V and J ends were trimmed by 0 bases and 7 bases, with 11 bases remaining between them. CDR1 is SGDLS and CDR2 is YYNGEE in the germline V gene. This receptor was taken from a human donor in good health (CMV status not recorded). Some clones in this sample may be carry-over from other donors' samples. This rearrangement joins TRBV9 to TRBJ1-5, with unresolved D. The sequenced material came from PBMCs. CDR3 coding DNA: TGTGCCAGCAGCGTAGGTCCCCCCGAGCAGCCCCAGCATTTT. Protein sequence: CASSVGPPEQPQHF.